The T cell receptor beta chain described here comes from a study of Graves' ophthalmopathy and Graves' hyperthyroidism. Study-level points and caveats: Blood was where most expanded thyroid clonotypes above 0.001 frequency also turned up. Discriminating ophthalmopathy from stable hyperthyroidism, a 13-signature model attained a sensitivity of about 88% and a specificity of about 81%.

CDR3 regions of TCR beta were amplified from RNA transcripts. Scientists carried out first-round RT-PCR using HTBI primers and then a second-round multiplex PCR. TCRdb re-derived calls from the multiplex PCR reads in MiXCR, one entry per CDR3 protein. The table lists over a million distinct CDR3 sequences, about two fifths of them singletons. This clonotype was observed many times. What it recognizes is unknown. Germline CDR1 and CDR2: SQVTM and ANQGSEA. The J segment lost 6 bases and the V segment lost 8 bases, leaving 11 bases of the junction unmatched. The CDR3 covers 13 residues. Sequencing used peripheral blood or thyroid tissue (not recorded which). This clonotype was obtained from an adult man with Graves' hyperthyroidism. The chain combines TRBV29-1 with TRBJ1-1, with TRBD1 matching over 8 bases. CDR3: CSSRTGSGAEAFF. Written as DNA, the CDR3 is TGCAGCTCAAGGACAGGGTCAGGGGCTGAAGCTTTCTTT. Full variable domain (outside the CDR3, taken from reference TRBV29-1 and TRBJ1-1): SAVISQKPSRDICQRGTSLTIQCQVDSQVTMMFWYRQQPGQSLTLIATANQGSEATYESGFVIDKFPISRPNLTFSTLTVSNMSPEDSSIYLCSSRTGSGAEAFFGQGTRLTVV.